This TCR beta chain was sequenced for a study of blood T cell repertoires in COVID-19. Across the whole study: Material from acute and convalescent COVID-19 was sourced from the United States, Italy and Spain. PBMCs, B-cell-depleted T cells, or T cells provided the cDNA or gDNA that made up the material.

Trimming took 1 base from V and 2 from J; bases not matched to a gene: 11. The germline gives CDR1 SQVTM, CDR2 ANQGSEA. CDR3 length: 19 amino acids. The table came from immunoSEQ multiplex PCR; TCRdb's copy has only in-frame clones and leaves some out. The sample holds tens of thousands of clones; around 80% are singletons and the top ten take more than 8%. This TCR was sampled from a woman at least 80 years old with acute or convalescent COVID-19. The V gene is TRBV29-1, the J gene TRBJ2-1, with 13 bases lining up with TRBD2. The sequenced sample was peripheral blood. The chain's CDR3 is CSVEVPRLAGGRPYNEQFF. CDR3 coding DNA: TGCAGCGTTGAAGTCCCCAGACTAGCGGGGGGCCGTCCCTACAATGAGCAGTTCTTC.